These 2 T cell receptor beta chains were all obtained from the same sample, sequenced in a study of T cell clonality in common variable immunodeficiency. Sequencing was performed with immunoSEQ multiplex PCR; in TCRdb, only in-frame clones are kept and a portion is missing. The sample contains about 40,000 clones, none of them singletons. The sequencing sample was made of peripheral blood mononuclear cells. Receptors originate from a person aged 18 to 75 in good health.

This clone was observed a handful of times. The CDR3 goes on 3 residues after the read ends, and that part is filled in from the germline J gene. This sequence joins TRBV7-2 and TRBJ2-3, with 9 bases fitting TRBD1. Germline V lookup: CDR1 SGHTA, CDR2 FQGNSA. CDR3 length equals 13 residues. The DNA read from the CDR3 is TGTGCCAGCAGCCCGGACAGGGGAGAGACG. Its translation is CASSPDRGET. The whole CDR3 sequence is CASSPDRGETQYF. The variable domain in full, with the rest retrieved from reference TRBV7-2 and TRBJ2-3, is GAGVSQSPSNKVTEKGKDVELRCDPISGHTALYWYRQSLGQGLEFLIYFQGNSAPDKSGLPSDRFSAERTGGSVSTLTIQRTQQEDSAVYLCASSPDRGETQYFGPGTRLTVL.

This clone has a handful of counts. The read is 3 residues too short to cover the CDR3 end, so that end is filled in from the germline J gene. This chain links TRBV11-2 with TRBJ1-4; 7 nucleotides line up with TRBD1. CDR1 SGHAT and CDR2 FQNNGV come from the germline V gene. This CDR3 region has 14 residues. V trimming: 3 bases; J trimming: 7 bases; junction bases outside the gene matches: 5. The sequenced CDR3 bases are TGTGCCAGCAGCTTGGGAGGGGGCAGTGAAAAA. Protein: CASSLGGGSEK. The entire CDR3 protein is CASSLGGGSEKLFF.